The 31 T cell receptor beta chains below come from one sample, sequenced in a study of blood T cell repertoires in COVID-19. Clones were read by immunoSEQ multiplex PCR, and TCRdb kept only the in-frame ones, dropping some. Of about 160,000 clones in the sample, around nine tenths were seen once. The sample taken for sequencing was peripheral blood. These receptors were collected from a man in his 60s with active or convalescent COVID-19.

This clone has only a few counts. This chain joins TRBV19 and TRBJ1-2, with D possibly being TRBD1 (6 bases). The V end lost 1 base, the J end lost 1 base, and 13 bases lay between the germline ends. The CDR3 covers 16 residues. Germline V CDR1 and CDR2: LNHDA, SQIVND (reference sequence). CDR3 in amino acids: CASSIVTGPLNYGYTF. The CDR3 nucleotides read TGTGCCAGTAGTATAGTGACAGGCCCACTTAACTATGGCTACACCTTC.

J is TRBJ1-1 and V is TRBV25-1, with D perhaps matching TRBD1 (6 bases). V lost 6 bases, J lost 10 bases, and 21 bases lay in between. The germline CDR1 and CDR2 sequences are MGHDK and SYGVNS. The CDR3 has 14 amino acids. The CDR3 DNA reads TGTGCCAGCAGACCCTCGGGGGGGCGCGGGGTAGCTTTCTTT. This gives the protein CASRPSGGRGVAFF.

The chain's CDR3 is CASSRFRGETQYF. CDR3 nucleotides: TGTGCCAGCAGCCGTTTCCGGGGAGAGACCCAGTACTTC. The chain combines TRBV14 with TRBJ2-5; possible D gene TRBD2, 5 bases. Deletions cut 4 bases from V and 4 bases from J, with 10 bases between. CDR1 is SGHDN and CDR2 is FVKESK in the germline V gene. CDR3 length equals 13 residues.

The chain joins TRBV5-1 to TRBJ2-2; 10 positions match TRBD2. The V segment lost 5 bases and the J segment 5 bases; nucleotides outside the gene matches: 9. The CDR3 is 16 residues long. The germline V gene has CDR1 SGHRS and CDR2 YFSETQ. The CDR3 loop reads CASSFSGGARTGELFF. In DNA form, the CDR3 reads TGCGCCAGCAGTTTCAGCGGGGGGGCGAGGACCGGGGAGCTGTTTTTT.

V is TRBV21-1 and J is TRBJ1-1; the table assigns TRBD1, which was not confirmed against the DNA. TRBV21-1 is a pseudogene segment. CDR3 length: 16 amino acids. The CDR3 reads CASSKPGRGLNTEAFF. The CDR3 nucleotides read TGTGCCAGCAGCAAACCCGGAAGGGGGCTGAACACTGAAGCTTTCTTT.

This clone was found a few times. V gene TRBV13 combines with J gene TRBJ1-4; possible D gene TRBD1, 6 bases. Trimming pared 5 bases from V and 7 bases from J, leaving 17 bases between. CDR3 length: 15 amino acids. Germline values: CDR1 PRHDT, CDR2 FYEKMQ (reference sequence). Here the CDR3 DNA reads TGTGCCAGCAGCCCGTTAGCGGGGGCGGGTGAAAAACTGTTTTTT. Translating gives CASSPLAGAGEKLFF.

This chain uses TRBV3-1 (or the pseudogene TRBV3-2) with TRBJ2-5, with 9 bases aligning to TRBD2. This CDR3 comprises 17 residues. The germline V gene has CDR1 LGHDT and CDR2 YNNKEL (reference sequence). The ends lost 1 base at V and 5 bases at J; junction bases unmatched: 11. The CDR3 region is CASSQAPGGRAGETQYF. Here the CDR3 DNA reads TGTGCCAGCAGCCAAGCCCCTGGCGGGAGGGCCGGGGAGACCCAGTACTTC.

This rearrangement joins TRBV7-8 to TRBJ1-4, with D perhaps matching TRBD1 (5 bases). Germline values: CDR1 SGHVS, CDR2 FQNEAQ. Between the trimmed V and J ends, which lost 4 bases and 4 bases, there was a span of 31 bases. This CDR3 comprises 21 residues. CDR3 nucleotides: TGTGCCAGCAGCTCAAGGAAAGGGCCCCTCCAAGGGCGAAGGGGTAATGAAAAACTGTTTTTT. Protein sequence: CASSSRKGPLQGRRGNEKLFF.

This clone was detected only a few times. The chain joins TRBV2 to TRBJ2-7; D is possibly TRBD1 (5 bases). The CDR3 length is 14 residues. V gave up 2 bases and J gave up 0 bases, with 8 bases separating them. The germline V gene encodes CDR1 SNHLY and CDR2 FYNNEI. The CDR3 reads CASSEQGSSYEQYF. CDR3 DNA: TGTGCCAGCAGTGAACAGGGCTCCTCCTACGAGCAGTACTTC.

The CDR3 nucleotides are TGTGCCAGCAGGCCAGGCAGGAACACTGAAGCTTTCTTT. It yields the protein CASRPGRNTEAFF. The chain has TRBV27 and TRBJ1-1; D ambiguous. V lost 6 bases to trimming and J lost 1 base, with 9 bases between them. The CDR3 covers 13 residues. Per germline, CDR1 MNHEY and CDR2 SMNVEV (reference sequence).

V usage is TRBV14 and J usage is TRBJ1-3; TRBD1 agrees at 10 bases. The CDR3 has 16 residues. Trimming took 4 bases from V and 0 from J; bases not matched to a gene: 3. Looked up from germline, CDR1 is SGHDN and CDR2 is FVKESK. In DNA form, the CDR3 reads TGTGCCAGCAGCCGGGACAGGGGACTCTCTGGAAACACCATATATTTT. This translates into CASSRDRGLSGNTIYF. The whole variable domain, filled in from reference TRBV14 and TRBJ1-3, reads EAGVTQFPSHSVIEKGQTVTLRCDPISGHDNLYWYRRVMGKEIKFLLHFVKESKQDESGMPNNRFLAERTGGTYSTLKVQPAELEDSGVYFCASSRDRGLSGNTIYFGEGSWLTVV.

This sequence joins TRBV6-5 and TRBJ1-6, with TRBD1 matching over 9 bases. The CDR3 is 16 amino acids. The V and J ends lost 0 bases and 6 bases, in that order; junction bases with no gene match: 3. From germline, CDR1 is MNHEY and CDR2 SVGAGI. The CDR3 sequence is CASSYSGTGINSPLHF. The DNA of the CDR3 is TGTGCCAGCAGTTACTCCGGGACAGGGATTAATTCACCCCTCCACTTT.

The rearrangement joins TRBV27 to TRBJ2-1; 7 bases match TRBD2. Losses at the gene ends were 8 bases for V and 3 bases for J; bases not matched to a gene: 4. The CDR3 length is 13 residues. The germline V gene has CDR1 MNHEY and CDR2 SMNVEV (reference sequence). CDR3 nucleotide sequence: TGTGCCAGCCTGGGGGGGGGCTACAATGAGCAGTTCTTC. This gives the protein CASLGGGYNEQFF.

As DNA, the CDR3 is TGTGCCAGCAGCGTACACGGGACAGGAGCCTACGAGCAGTACTTC. Translating gives CASSVHGTGAYEQYF. The chain has TRBV7-9 and TRBJ2-7, with TRBD1 matching over 8 bases. The germline V gene encodes CDR1 SEHNR and CDR2 FQNEAQ (reference sequence). This CDR3 has 15 amino acids. Losses at the gene ends were 5 bases for V and 2 bases for J; bases not matched to a gene: 8.

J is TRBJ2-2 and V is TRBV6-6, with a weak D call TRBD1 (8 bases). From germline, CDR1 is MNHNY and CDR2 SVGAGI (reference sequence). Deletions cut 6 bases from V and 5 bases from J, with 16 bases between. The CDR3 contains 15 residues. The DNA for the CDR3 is TGTGCCAGCAGACTAGACAGGGGAGGGACCGGGGAGCTGTTTTTT. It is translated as CASRLDRGGTGELFF.

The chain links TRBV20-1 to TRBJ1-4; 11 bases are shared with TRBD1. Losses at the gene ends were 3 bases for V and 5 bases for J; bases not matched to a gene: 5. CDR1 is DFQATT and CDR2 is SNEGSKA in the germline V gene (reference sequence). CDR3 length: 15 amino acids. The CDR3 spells CSASGQGAENEKLFF. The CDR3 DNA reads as TGCAGTGCTAGTGGACAGGGGGCCGAGAATGAAAAACTGTTTTTT.

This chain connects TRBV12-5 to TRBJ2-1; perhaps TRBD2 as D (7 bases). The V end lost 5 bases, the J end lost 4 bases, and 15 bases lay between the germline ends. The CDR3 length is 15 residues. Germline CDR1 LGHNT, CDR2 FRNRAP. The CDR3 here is CASGPAGAAYNEQFF. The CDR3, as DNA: TGTGCTAGTGGTCCCGCGGGGGCCGCATACAATGAGCAGTTCTTC.

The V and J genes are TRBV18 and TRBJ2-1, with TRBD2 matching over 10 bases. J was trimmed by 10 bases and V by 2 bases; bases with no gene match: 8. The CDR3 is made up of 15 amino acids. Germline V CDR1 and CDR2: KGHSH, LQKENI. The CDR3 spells CASSPSLAGVREQFF. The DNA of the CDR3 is TGTGCCAGCTCACCAAGCCTAGCGGGAGTAAGGGAGCAGTTCTTC.

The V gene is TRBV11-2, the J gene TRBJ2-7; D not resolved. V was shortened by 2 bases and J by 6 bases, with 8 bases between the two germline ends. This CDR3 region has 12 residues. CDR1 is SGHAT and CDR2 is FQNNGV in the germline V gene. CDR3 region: CASSLSGPEQYF. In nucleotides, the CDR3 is TGTGCCAGCAGCTTATCTGGGCCCGAGCAGTACTTC. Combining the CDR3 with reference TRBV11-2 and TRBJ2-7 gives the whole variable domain EAGVAQSPRYKIIEKRQSVAFWCNPISGHATLYWYQQILGQGPKLLIQFQNNGVVDDSQLPKDRFSAERLKGVDSTLKIQPAKLEDSAVYLCASSLSGPEQYFGPGTRLTVT.

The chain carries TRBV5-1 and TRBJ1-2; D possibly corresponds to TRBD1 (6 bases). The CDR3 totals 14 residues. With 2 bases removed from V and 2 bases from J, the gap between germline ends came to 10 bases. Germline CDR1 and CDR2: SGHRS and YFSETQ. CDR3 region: CASSFRTANYGYTF. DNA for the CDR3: TGCGCCAGCAGCTTTAGGACAGCGAACTATGGCTACACCTTC.

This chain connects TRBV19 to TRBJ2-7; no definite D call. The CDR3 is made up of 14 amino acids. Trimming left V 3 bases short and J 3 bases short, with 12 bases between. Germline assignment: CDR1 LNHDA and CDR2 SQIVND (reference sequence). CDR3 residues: CASSMEWRNYEQYF. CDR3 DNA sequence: TGTGCCAGTAGTATGGAGTGGCGGAACTACGAGCAGTACTTC.

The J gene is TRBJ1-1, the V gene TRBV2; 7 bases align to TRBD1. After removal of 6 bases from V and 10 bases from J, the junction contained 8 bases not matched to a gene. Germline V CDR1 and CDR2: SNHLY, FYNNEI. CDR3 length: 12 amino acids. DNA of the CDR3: TGTGCCAGCAGAGACTGGACAGGAACAGCTTTCTTT. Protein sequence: CASRDWTGTAFF.

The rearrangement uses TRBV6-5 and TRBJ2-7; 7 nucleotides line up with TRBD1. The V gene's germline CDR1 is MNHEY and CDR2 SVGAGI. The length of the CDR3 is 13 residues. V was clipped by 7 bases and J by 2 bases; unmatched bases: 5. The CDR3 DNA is TGTGCCAGCACCACGGGACAGACCTACGAGCAGTACTTC. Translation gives CASTTGQTYEQYF.

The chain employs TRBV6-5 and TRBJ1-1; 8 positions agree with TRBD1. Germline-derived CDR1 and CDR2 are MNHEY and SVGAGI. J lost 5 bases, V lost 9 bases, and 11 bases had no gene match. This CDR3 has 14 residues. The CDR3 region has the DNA TGTGCCAGATGGACAGGGCGCCGAGGGACTGAAGCTTTCTTT. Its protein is CARWTGRRGTEAFF.

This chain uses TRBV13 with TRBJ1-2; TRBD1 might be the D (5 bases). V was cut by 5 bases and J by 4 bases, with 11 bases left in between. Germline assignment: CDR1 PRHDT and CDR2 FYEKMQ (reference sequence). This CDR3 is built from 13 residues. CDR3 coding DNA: TGTGCCAGCAGCCCTGGACACATCTATGGCTACACCTTC. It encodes CASSPGHIYGYTF.

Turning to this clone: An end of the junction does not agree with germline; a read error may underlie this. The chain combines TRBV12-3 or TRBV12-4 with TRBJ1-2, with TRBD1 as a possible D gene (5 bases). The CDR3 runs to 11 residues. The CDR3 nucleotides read TGTGCCAGCAGAGGAGGGGTATGGTACGGCTTC. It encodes CASRGGVWYGF.

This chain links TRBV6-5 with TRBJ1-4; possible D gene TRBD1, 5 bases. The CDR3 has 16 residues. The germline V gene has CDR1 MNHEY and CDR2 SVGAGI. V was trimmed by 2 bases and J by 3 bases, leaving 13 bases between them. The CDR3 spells CASSYGRVPSNEKLFF. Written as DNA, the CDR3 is TGTGCCAGCAGTTACGGCAGGGTCCCCTCTAATGAAAAACTGTTTTTT.

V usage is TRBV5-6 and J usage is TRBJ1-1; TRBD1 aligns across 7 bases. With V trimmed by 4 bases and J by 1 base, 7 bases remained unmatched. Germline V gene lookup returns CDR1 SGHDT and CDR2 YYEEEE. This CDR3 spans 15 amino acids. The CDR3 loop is CASSPLDRENTEAFF. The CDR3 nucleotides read TGTGCCAGCAGCCCCCTCGACAGGGAGAACACTGAAGCTTTCTTT. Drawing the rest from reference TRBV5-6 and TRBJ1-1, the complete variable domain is DAGVTQSPTHLIKTRGQQVTLRCSPKSGHDTVSWYQQALGQGPQFIFQYYEEEERQRGNFPDRFSGHQFPNYSSELNVNALLLGDSALYLCASSPLDRENTEAFFGQGTRLTVV.

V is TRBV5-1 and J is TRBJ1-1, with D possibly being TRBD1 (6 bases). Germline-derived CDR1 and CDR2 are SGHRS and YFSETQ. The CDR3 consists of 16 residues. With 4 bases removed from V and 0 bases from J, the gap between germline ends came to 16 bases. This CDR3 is CASSVTTGQMNTEAFF. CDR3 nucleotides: TGCGCCAGCAGCGTTACTACCGGACAGATGAACACTGAAGCTTTCTTT.

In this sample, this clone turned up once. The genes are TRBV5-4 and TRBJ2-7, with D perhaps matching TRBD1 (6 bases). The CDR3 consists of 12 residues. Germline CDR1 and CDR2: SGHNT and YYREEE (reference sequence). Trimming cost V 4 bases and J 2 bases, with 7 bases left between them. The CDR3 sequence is CASSGGTYEQYF. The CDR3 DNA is TGTGCCAGCAGCGGGGGCACCTACGAGCAGTACTTC. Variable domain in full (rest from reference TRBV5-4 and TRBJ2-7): ETGVTQSPTHLIKTRGQQVTLRCSSQSGHNTVSWYQQALGQGPQFIFQYYREEENGRGNFPPRFSGLQFPNYSSELNVNALELDDSALYLCASSGGTYEQYFGPGTRLTVT.

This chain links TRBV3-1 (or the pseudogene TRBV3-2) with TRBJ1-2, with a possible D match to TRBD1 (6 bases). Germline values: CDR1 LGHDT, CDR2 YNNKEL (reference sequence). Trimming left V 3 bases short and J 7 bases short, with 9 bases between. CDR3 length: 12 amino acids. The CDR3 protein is CASSHQGRGYTF. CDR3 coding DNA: TGTGCCAGCAGCCACCAGGGGCGTGGCTACACCTTC.